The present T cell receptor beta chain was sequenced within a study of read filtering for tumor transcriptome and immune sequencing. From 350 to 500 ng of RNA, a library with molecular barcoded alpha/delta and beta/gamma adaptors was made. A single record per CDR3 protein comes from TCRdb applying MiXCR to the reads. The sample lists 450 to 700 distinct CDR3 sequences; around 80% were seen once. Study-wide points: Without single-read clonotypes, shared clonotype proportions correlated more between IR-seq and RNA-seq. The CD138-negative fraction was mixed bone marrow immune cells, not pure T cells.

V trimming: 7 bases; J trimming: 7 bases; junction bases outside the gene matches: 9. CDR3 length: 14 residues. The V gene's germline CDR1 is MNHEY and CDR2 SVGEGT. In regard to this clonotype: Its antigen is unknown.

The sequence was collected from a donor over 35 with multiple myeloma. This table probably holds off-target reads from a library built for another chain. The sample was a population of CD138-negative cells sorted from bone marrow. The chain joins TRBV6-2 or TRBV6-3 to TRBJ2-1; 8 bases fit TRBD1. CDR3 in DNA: TGTGCCAGCACCCTTGGACAGGGCAGGAATGAGCAGTTCTTC. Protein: CASTLGQGRNEQFF.